This T cell receptor (beta chain) was identified during a study of cytomegalovirus exposure and HLA in healthy donors. Vbeta (60) and Jbeta (13) primers were used in the PCR. TCRdb's table, derived via immunoSEQ multiplex PCR, lists solely in-frame clones and lacks some. The data show about 150,000 clones, roughly 77% seen once. This CDR3 spans 16 amino acids. Germline assignment: CDR1 MDHEN and CDR2 SYDVKM. After removal of 2 bases from V and 0 bases from J, the junction contained 2 bases not matched to a gene. The sequence derives from a human donor in good health. The gene calls are TRBV28 and TRBJ2-1, with 9 positions matching TRBD2. The sequencing input was PBMCs. The CDR3: CASSLLAGSSYNEQFF. The DNA for the CDR3 is TGTGCCAGCAGTTTACTAGCGGGATCCTCCTACAATGAGCAGTTCTTC.